What follows are 32 T cell receptor beta chains derived from one specimen sequenced in a study of siplizumab effects on memory and regulatory T cells. Profiling relied on immunoSEQ multiplex PCR, and the TCRdb table lists in-frame clones only, not all of them. This table holds over 80,000 clones, roughly 94% found once. Sequencing was carried out using non-Treg CD4+ T cells sorted from blood. These receptors all stem from a human donor in good health.

V is TRBV6-4 and J is TRBJ2-1; D possibly corresponds to TRBD1 (6 bases). V lost 4 bases and J 6 bases, leaving 16 bases between the germline ends. Germline loops: CDR1 MRHNA, CDR2 SNTAGT. The CDR3 has 15 amino acids. The CDR3 DNA reads as TGTGCCAGCAGTGCCACCTGGACAGCATCCAATGAGCAGTTCTTC. It specifies CASSATWTASNEQFF.

The chain recombines TRBV29-1 with TRBJ2-1, with a weak D call TRBD1 (7 bases). CDR1 and CDR2 (germline): SQVTM, ANQGSEA. Trimming removed 3 bases at V and 8 bases at J, with 20 bases between. The CDR3 is 15 residues long. The chain's CDR3 is CSVDPQGGRRDEQFF. DNA of the CDR3: TGCAGCGTTGATCCCCAAGGGGGCCGGAGGGATGAGCAGTTCTTC.

The chain carries TRBV4-1 and TRBJ2-7; TRBD1 agrees at 8 bases. Germline CDR1 reads MGHRA; CDR2 reads YSYEKL. Trimming cost V 3 bases and J 2 bases; bases outside gene matches: 3. This CDR3 has 14 residues. The CDR3 sequence: CASSHGDRTYEQYF. The CDR3 DNA reads TGCGCCAGCAGCCATGGGGACAGGACCTACGAGCAGTACTTC.

The chain couples TRBV28 to TRBJ1-2; D unclear. Germline V gene data show CDR1 as MDHEN and CDR2 as SYDVKM. Trimming shortened V by 3 bases and J by 5 bases, and 4 bases separated the two germline ends. CDR3 length: 11 residues. Written as DNA, the CDR3 is TGTGCCAGCAGTTTTAAGTATGGCTACACCTTC. Its protein is CASSFKYGYTF.

A single count supports this clone. This chain links TRBV5-1 with TRBJ2-7, with D tentatively TRBD2 (7 bases). Deletions cut 2 bases from V and 6 bases from J, with 15 bases between. The CDR3 length is 14 residues. Germline loops: CDR1 SGHRS, CDR2 YFSETQ. CDR3 in DNA: TGCGCCAGCAGCTTTCAGGGAGGGGGGTCCGAGCAGTACTTC. This sequence encodes CASSFQGGGSEQYF.

The V and J genes are TRBV6-6 and TRBJ1-4; D might be TRBD1 (6 bases). The germline V gene has CDR1 MNHNY and CDR2 SVGAGI (reference sequence). The CDR3 contains 16 residues. V lost 2 bases and J lost 5, with 15 bases in between. For the CDR3, the DNA is TGTGCCAGCAGTTACCCTGAGACAGGCGGCAATGAAAAACTGTTTTTT. Amino acid sequence: CASSYPETGGNEKLFF.

The V call is TRBV27, the J call TRBJ1-1; D possibly corresponds to TRBD1 (6 bases). Looked up from germline, CDR1 is MNHEY and CDR2 is SMNVEV (reference sequence). With 5 bases removed from V and 10 bases from J, the gap between germline ends came to 17 bases. There are 13 residues in the CDR3. The CDR3 bases are TGTGCCAGCAGTCAACGGGGAGGGACAAGAGCTTTCTTT. The encoded protein is CASSQRGGTRAFF.

The chain carries TRBV5-1 and TRBJ1-2; unclear D gene. CDR1 is SGHRS, CDR2 YFSETQ, per germline. V was cut by 0 bases and J by 6 bases, with 9 bases left in between. The CDR3 is made up of 13 amino acids. CDR3 DNA sequence: TGCGCCAGCAGCTTGGCCCGGGAGAATGGCTACACCTTC. It codes for CASSLARENGYTF.

The gene calls are TRBV18 and TRBJ1-2, with TRBD1 identical over 7 bases. Trimming at V came to 3 bases and at J to 6 bases, leaving 19 bases not matched to a gene. Germline CDR1 KGHSH, CDR2 LQKENI. The CDR3 covers 18 residues. The CDR3 protein is CASSPQKTGVFPLDGYTF. CDR3 coding DNA: TGTGCCAGCTCACCTCAGAAAACAGGGGTTTTCCCTCTGGATGGCTACACCTTC.

The CDR3 sequence is CASSGDRAMVQPQHF. Here the CDR3 DNA reads TGTGCCAGCAGCGGGGACAGGGCTATGGTTCAGCCCCAGCATTTT. The chain links TRBV6-1 to TRBJ1-5, with TRBD1 matching over 9 bases. With V trimmed by 6 bases and J by 6 bases, 9 bases remained unmatched. This CDR3 comprises 15 residues. The germline V gene has CDR1 MNHNS and CDR2 SASEGT.

The gene calls are TRBV11-2 and TRBJ2-7; 9 bases are a match to TRBD2. The CDR3 sequence is 15 residues long. CDR1 is SGHAT and CDR2 is FQNNGV in the germline V gene. The trim removed 7 bases at V and 3 bases at J, leaving 10 bases unmatched. The CDR3 reads CASNKGLAGLYEQYF. CDR3 DNA sequence: TGTGCCAGCAACAAGGGGCTAGCGGGACTCTACGAGCAGTACTTC.

This clone was counted a few times. The chain is built from TRBV2 and TRBJ2-5; 7 bases fit TRBD2. CDR3 size: 14 residues. Trimming took 11 bases from V and 1 from J; bases not matched to a gene: 10. Germline V gives CDR1 SNHLY, CDR2 FYNNEI. Here the CDR3 DNA reads TGTGCCGGTGCTGGGGGGGGTGGCCAAGAGACCCAGTACTTC. Encoded protein: CAGAGGGGQETQYF.

The chain uses TRBV28 and TRBJ2-7, with 10 nucleotides matching TRBD2. V lost 7 bases, J lost 4 bases, and 7 bases stayed unmatched. The CDR3 has 14 residues. Germline V gene lookup returns CDR1 MDHEN and CDR2 SYDVKM. The CDR3: CASTVSGRLYEQYF. The CDR3 region has the DNA TGTGCCAGCACGGTTAGCGGGAGGCTTTACGAGCAGTACTTC.

This clone was found a few times. The genes are TRBV30 and TRBJ1-1; D possibly corresponds to TRBD1 (5 bases). Trimming pared 4 bases from V and 3 bases from J, leaving 21 bases between. There are 16 residues in the CDR3. CDR1 and CDR2 (germline): GTSNPN, SVGIG (reference sequence). The CDR3 DNA sequence: TGTGCCTGGAACGCCCCGCGGGGCCAGGAGGACACTGAAGCTTTCTTT. It specifies CAWNAPRGQEDTEAFF.

The gene calls are TRBV7-3 and TRBJ2-1, with D unclear. In germline, CDR1 is SGHTA, CDR2 FQGTGA. The V gene lost 5 bases and the J gene lost 3 bases, with 8 bases spanning the gap. The CDR3 contains 13 residues. CDR3 amino acids: CASSQTDYNEQFF. The CDR3 region has the DNA TGTGCCAGCAGCCAGACCGACTACAATGAGCAGTTCTTC.

The chain combines TRBV2 with TRBJ2-2; no definite D call. The germline CDR1 and CDR2 sequences are SNHLY and FYNNEI. There are 14 residues in the CDR3. V gave up 8 bases and J gave up 2 bases, with 12 bases separating them. CDR3 in DNA: TGTGCCAGCCGACCTTGGGGAAACACCGGGGAGCTGTTTTTT. The encoded protein is CASRPWGNTGELFF.

The J gene is TRBJ1-5, the V gene TRBV19, with TRBD1 as a possible D gene (6 bases). The CDR3 has 14 amino acids. V lost 7 bases to trimming and J lost 7 bases, with 17 bases between them. Germline CDR1 and CDR2: LNHDA and SQIVND (reference sequence). The DNA of the CDR3 is TGTGCCAGTATAGGCTCCAGGGGTCACCAGCCCCAGCATTTT. It codes for CASIGSRGHQPQHF.

The sample holds one count of this clone. The chain combines TRBV12-5 with TRBJ2-5; D possibly uses TRBD1 or TRBD2 (5 bases each). The V and J ends lost 0 bases and 2 bases respectively, with 13 bases between them. This CDR3 contains 16 residues. The germline V gene encodes CDR1 LGHNT and CDR2 FRNRAP. The CDR3 is CASGLVGTNRQETQYF. The CDR3 coding sequence is TGTGCTAGTGGTTTGGTGGGGACCAACAGGCAAGAGACCCAGTACTTC.

The chain recombines TRBV27 with TRBJ1-1; D unclear. Trimming shortened V by 3 bases and J by 3 bases, and 8 bases separated the two germline ends. Germline CDR1 and CDR2: MNHEY and SMNVEV (reference sequence). The CDR3 runs 13 residues. CDR3 nucleotide sequence: TGTGCCAGCAGTTTCCTCGGAGACACTGAAGCTTTCTTT. Amino acids: CASSFLGDTEAFF.

The chain uses TRBV27 and TRBJ1-1; TRBD1 might be the D (6 bases). CDR1 and CDR2 from the germline V gene are MNHEY and SMNVEV (reference sequence). This CDR3 contains 14 residues. Trimming stripped 5 bases from V and 1 base from J, with 11 bases between. CDR3 residues: CASSQQGKNTEAFF. As DNA, the CDR3 is TGTGCCAGCAGTCAACAGGGAAAGAACACTGAAGCTTTCTTT.

The chain links TRBV9 to TRBJ2-7; TRBD2 matches at 9 bases. Trimming took 4 bases from V and 4 from J; bases not matched to a gene: 12. The CDR3 runs 16 residues. Looked up from germline, CDR1 is SGDLS and CDR2 is YYNGEE. DNA for the CDR3: TGTGCCAGCAGCCCTAACCGGGCTAGCGGGAAATACGAGCAGTACTTC. This sequence encodes CASSPNRASGKYEQYF.

This chain links TRBV5-3 with TRBJ2-1, with 10 nucleotides matching TRBD2. Being an ORF, TRBV5-3 has a function that is uncertain. J gave up 8 bases and V 6 bases, and 17 bases lay outside the gene matches. This CDR3 has 17 residues. In nucleotides, the CDR3 is TGTGCCAGAACCACCGCCGTTGCTAGCGGGAGAAGGTATGAGCAGTTCTTC. Translated: CARTTAVASGRRYEQFF.

This chain links TRBV5-4 with TRBJ2-3; weak D call: TRBD2 (5 bases). Germline V CDR1 and CDR2: SGHNT, YYREEE (reference sequence). The germline V and J ends were trimmed by 0 bases and 2 bases, with 13 bases remaining between them. The CDR3 totals 16 residues. CDR3 nucleotide sequence: TGTGCCAGCAGCTTGGCCGTAAAGCGGACCACAGATACGCAGTATTTT. This sequence encodes CASSLAVKRTTDTQYF.

V gene TRBV5-1 combines with J gene TRBJ1-4; D is uncertain. V was trimmed by 4 bases and J by 5 bases, leaving 9 bases between them. CDR1 is SGHRS and CDR2 is YFSETQ in the germline V gene. There are 13 residues in the CDR3. The CDR3 DNA sequence: TGCGCCAGCAGCCAAACAGCGAATGAAAAACTGTTTTTT. Residues: CASSQTANEKLFF.

The V gene is TRBV28, the J gene TRBJ2-3; no reliable D call. CDR1 MDHEN and CDR2 SYDVKM come from the germline V gene. Trimming shortened V by 7 bases and J by 4 bases, and 18 bases separated the two germline ends. The CDR3 has 15 residues. The CDR3 DNA reads TGTGCCAGCAACAGACGGTTTCGGGTGTCAGATACGCAGTATTTT. Protein: CASNRRFRVSDTQYF.

This clone came up once. The V call is TRBV10-3, the J call TRBJ1-1; unclear D gene. V was trimmed by 1 base and J by 5 bases, leaving 20 bases between them. The V gene's germline CDR1 is ENHRY and CDR2 SYGVKD. The CDR3 is 17 amino acids. The CDR3 bases are TGTGCCATCAGTGAGTTCTCCGGATCAGATCGCGGGACTGAAGCTTTCTTT. Translated, it gives CAISEFSGSDRGTEAFF.

V gene TRBV5-1 combines with J gene TRBJ1-2; 8 bases map to TRBD1. This CDR3 spans 15 amino acids. J gave up 4 bases and V 4 bases, and 9 bases lay outside the gene matches. The germline CDR1 and CDR2 sequences are SGHRS and YFSETQ. Written as DNA, the CDR3 is TGCGCCAGCAGCACGACAGGGGCTTCGAGCTATGGCTACACCTTC. Its protein is CASSTTGASSYGYTF.

The chain is built from TRBV7-3 and TRBJ1-2; D is uncertain. The germline V and J ends were trimmed by 1 base and 3 bases, with 6 bases remaining between them. The CDR3 is made up of 13 amino acids. The germline CDR1 and CDR2 sequences are SGHTA and FQGTGA. For the CDR3, the DNA is TGTGCCAGCAGCTTAAACAGAGACTATGGCTACACCTTC. Amino acid sequence: CASSLNRDYGYTF. Drawing the rest from reference TRBV7-3 and TRBJ1-2, the complete variable domain is GAGVSQTPSNKVTEKGKYVELRCDPISGHTALYWYRQSLGQGPEFLIYFQGTGAADDSGLPNDRFFAVRPEGSVSTLKIQRTERGDSAVYLCASSLNRDYGYTFGSGTRLTVV.

The chain couples TRBV19 to TRBJ2-5, with a tentative D call TRBD1 (6 bases). Trimming pared 2 bases from V and 4 bases from J, leaving 14 bases between. Germline loops: CDR1 LNHDA, CDR2 SQIVND (reference sequence). The CDR3 is 15 residues long. As DNA, the CDR3 is TGTGCCAGTAGTATACCACAGGGAGCGAGAGAGACCCAGTACTTC. Amino acid sequence: CASSIPQGARETQYF.

The chain joins TRBV21-1 to TRBJ1-2; TRBD1 was called by the table and not checked on the DNA. TRBV21-1 is a pseudogene. CDR3 size: 18 residues. In nucleotides, the CDR3 is TGTGCCAGAAGCTACCAGGGGGCGAGGACCGCAACTAACTATGGCTACACCTTC. Amino acids: CARSYQGARTATNYGYTF.

With regard to this clone: One end of the junction varies from germline; a read error may be responsible. The CDR3: CSGEPSSQGETQYF. The CDR3 coding sequence is TGCAGCGGTGAACCTTCCTCGCAGGGGGAGACCCAGTACTTC. This chain joins TRBV29-1 and TRBJ2-5; the D gene is possibly TRBD1 (6 bases). Germline V gene data show CDR1 as SQVTM and CDR2 as ANQGSEA. The CDR3 has 14 amino acids.

The V and J genes are TRBV7-9 and TRBJ2-7; D is perhaps TRBD2 (5 bases). The V gene's germline CDR1 is SEHNR and CDR2 FQNEAQ (reference sequence). Trimming cost V 6 bases and J 3 bases, with 9 bases left between them. The CDR3 is 12 amino acids. The CDR3 is CASSLDYYEQYF. CDR3 sequence (DNA): TGTGCCAGCAGTCTTGACTACTACGAGCAGTACTTC.